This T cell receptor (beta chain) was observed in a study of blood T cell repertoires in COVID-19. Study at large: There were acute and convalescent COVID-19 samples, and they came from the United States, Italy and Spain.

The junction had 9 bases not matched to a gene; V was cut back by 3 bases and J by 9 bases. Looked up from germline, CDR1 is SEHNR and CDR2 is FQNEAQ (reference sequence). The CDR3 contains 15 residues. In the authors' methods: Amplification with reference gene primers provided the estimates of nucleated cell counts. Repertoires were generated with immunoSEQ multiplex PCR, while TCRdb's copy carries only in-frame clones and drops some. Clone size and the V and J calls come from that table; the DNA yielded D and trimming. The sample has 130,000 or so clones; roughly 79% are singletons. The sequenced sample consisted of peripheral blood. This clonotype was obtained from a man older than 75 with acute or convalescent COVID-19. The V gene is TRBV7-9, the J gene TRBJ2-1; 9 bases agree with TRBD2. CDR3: CASSFLRGGRVEQFF. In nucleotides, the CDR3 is TGTGCCAGCAGCTTTTTGCGGGGGGGCAGGGTTGAGCAGTTCTTC.